Presented here are 25 T cell receptor beta chains from one specimen sequenced in a study of response to subunit inactivated influenza vaccine. TCRdb called the RT-PCR reads again in MiXCR, with one record for every CDR3 protein. Among approximately 530,000 distinct CDR3 sequences listed, approximately 7.2% were seen once. The source material was PBMCs from blood, sampled 23 months after vaccination. The receptors here all came from a man between 45 and 75 years old who received an inactivated influenza vaccine.

A few counts support this clonotype. The rearrangement joins TRBV9 to TRBJ2-5; 7 nucleotides align to TRBD1. CDR3 length: 15 residues. The junction had 6 bases not matched to a gene; V was cut back by 2 bases and J by 2 bases. Looked up from germline, CDR1 is SGDLS and CDR2 is YYNGEE. In DNA, the CDR3 is TGTGCCAGCAGCGTCTCCCTGGGACAGCAAGAGACCCAGTACTTC. It yields the protein CASSVSLGQQETQYF.

This clonotype was picked up many times. The V call is TRBV10-2, the J call TRBJ1-3; unclear D gene. The CDR3 runs to 14 residues. Germline values: CDR1 WSHSY, CDR2 SAAADI. The V gene lost 3 bases and the J gene lost 0 bases, with 6 bases spanning the gap. CDR3 residues: CASSEGNSGNTIYF. CDR3 DNA: TGCGCCAGCAGTGAAGGAAACTCTGGAAACACCATATATTTT.

Only a few counts were recorded for this clonotype. The chain uses TRBV2 and TRBJ2-2, with a possible D match to TRBD1 (8 bases). V lost 5 bases to trimming and J lost 6 bases, with 10 bases between them. This CDR3 has 13 amino acids. CDR1 is SNHLY, CDR2 FYNNEI, per germline. This CDR3 is CASSTGGAGELFF. The CDR3 nucleotides read TGTGCCAGCAGTACAGGGGGGGCCGGGGAGCTGTTTTTT.

This clonotype appeared a few times. The genes are TRBV20-1 and TRBJ2-7; D is tentatively TRBD1 or TRBD2 (5 bases each). Germline CDR1 is DFQATT and CDR2 is SNEGSKA (reference sequence). This CDR3 is built from 14 residues. The V end lost 6 bases, the J end lost 2 bases, and 17 bases lay between the germline ends. The CDR3 sequence is CSATGRKDAYEQYF. Written as DNA, the CDR3 is TGCAGTGCCACGGGACGGAAGGACGCCTACGAGCAGTACTTC.

This chain connects TRBV20-1 to TRBJ1-5; unclear D gene. Germline V gene lookup returns CDR1 DFQATT and CDR2 SNEGSKA (reference sequence). This CDR3 has 13 residues. CDR3 sequence reads: CSAFGSLVEPQHF. CDR3 bases: TGCAGCGCTTTTGGGTCCCTCGTCGAGCCCCAGCATTTT.

This clonotype has a count of ten or more. V gene TRBV5-1 combines with J gene TRBJ2-2, with D possibly matching TRBD2 (5 bases). V was pared by 3 bases and J by 0 bases, with 12 bases between. The CDR3 loop spans 16 amino acids. Germline V gene lookup returns CDR1 SGHRS and CDR2 YFSETQ. CDR3 DNA: TGCGCCAGCAGCTGGTCCGGGAACGCGAACACCGGGGAGCTGTTTTTT. Protein product: CASSWSGNANTGELFF.

This clonotype has at least ten counts. A read error may produce the germline difference seen at one junction end. The chain carries TRBV28 and TRBJ2-5; the match to TRBD2 covers 11 bases. Germline-derived CDR1 and CDR2 are MDHEN and SYDVKM. The CDR3 covers 12 residues. CDR3 nucleotides: TGTGCCAGCAGTCCCCGACTAGCGGGATATACCTTC. Translation: CASSPRLAGYTF. Drawing the rest from reference TRBV28 and TRBJ2-5, the complete variable domain is DVKVTQSSRYLVKRTGEKVFLECVQDMDHENMFWYRQDPGLGLRLIYFSYDVKMKEKGDIPEGYSVSREKKERFSLILESASTNQTSMYLCASSPRLAGYTFGPGTRLLVL.

The rearrangement uses TRBV3-1 and TRBJ2-1; D unresolved. This CDR3 has 15 amino acids. The ends were cut back, 1 base at V and 4 bases at J, with 11 bases in the middle. CDR1 and CDR2 (germline): LGHDT, YNNKEL (reference sequence). The CDR3 nucleotides read TGTGCCAGCAGCCAAGTAAGTGTCTCTTACAATGAGCAGTTCTTC. This sequence encodes CASSQVSVSYNEQFF.

This clonotype was observed a handful of times. This chain connects TRBV3-1 to TRBJ2-2, with 8 positions matching TRBD2. Germline CDR1 is LGHDT and CDR2 is YNNKEL (reference sequence). The ends lost 5 bases at V and 6 bases at J; junction bases unmatched: 11. This CDR3 has 16 residues. In DNA form, the CDR3 reads TGTGCCAGCAGCTCCCGGGAGGGCCGTTTCTCCGGGGAGCTGTTTTTT. As protein: CASSSREGRFSGELFF.

This clonotype has a single count. The chain recombines TRBV7-2 with TRBJ1-5; D is perhaps TRBD1 (6 bases). Germline lookup yields CDR1 SGHTA and CDR2 FQGNSA. The CDR3 has 15 residues. V lost 1 base and J lost 4, with 11 bases in between. CDR3: CASSLVQGNNQPQHF. CDR3 in DNA: TGTGCCAGCAGCTTAGTACAGGGTAATAATCAGCCCCAGCATTTT.

The sample holds many counts of this clonotype. The DNA of the CDR3 is TGTGCCAGCAGTGGGGCGGGGAAACTGTTTTTT. Translation: CASSGAGKLFF. The J gene is TRBJ1-4, the V gene TRBV25-1; D not resolved. From germline, CDR1 is MGHDK and CDR2 SYGVNS. V was shortened by 4 bases and J by 11 bases, with 8 bases between the two germline ends. The CDR3 is 11 residues long.

This clonotype was counted many times. The chain combines TRBV12-3 or TRBV12-4 with TRBJ1-4; possible D gene TRBD1, 5 bases. The CDR3 is 13 residues long. The germline V and J ends were trimmed by 2 bases and 7 bases, with 8 bases remaining between them. The CDR3 here is CASSLRGSEKLFF. CDR3 nucleotides: TGTGCCAGCAGTTTACGGGGGAGTGAAAAACTGTTTTTT.

This clonotype occurred many times. The chain employs TRBV7-9 and TRBJ2-4, with TRBD1 identical over 8 bases. The CDR3 sequence is 16 residues long. Trimming cost V 5 bases and J 3 bases; bases outside gene matches: 9. Germline-derived CDR1 and CDR2 are SEHNR and FQNEAQ (reference sequence). CDR3 residues: CASSPPGGAGKNIQYF. DNA for the CDR3: TGTGCCAGCAGCCCACCAGGGGGCGCTGGCAAAAACATTCAGTACTTC. Together with reference TRBV7-9 and TRBJ2-4, the CDR3 gives the full variable domain: DTGVSQNPRHKITKRGQNVTFRCDPISEHNRLYWYRQTLGQGPEFLTYFQNEAQLEKSRLLSDRFSAERPKGSFSTLEIQRTEQGDSAMYLCASSPPGGAGKNIQYFGAGTRLSVL.

J is TRBJ2-7 and V is TRBV28; a possible D gene is TRBD2 (5 bases). Germline CDR1 reads MDHEN; CDR2 reads SYDVKM. Trimming shortened V by 1 base and J by 0 bases, and 7 bases separated the two germline ends. The CDR3 contains 14 residues. The CDR3 bases are TGTGCCAGCAGTTTATATGGGAGCTCCTACGAGCAGTACTTC. Translation: CASSLYGSSYEQYF.

This clonotype was seen only a few times. V is TRBV12-3 or TRBV12-4 and J is TRBJ2-3; D is perhaps TRBD1 or TRBD2 (5 bases each). The CDR3 contains 17 residues. Trimming left V 3 bases short and J 5 bases short, with 21 bases between. The CDR3 loop reads CASSFSPHLGVGDTQYF. The CDR3 DNA is TGTGCCAGCAGTTTCTCCCCCCACCTGGGGGTAGGAGATACGCAGTATTTT.

This clonotype has just a few counts. J is TRBJ2-1 and V is TRBV6-6; TRBD1 aligns across 9 bases. Trimming cost V 6 bases and J 4 bases; bases outside gene matches: 25. The CDR3 length is 21 residues. The V gene's germline CDR1 is MNHNY and CDR2 SVGAGI (reference sequence). CDR3 sequence: CASREDPPFGWTGEYYNEQFF. The DNA for the CDR3 is TGTGCCAGCAGAGAAGACCCACCTTTTGGTTGGACAGGGGAATATTACAATGAGCAGTTCTTC.

This clonotype was counted many times. This chain connects TRBV15 to TRBJ2-3; no clear D. Trimming took off 5 bases at V and 9 bases at J, with 15 bases between the two ends. This CDR3 spans 13 amino acids. The germline gives CDR1 LNHNV, CDR2 YYDKDF (reference sequence). The CDR3: CATSLDRKHTQYF. The CDR3 DNA follows: TGTGCCACCAGCCTCGACCGGAAACACACGCAGTATTTT.

This clonotype has more than one count but fewer than ten. V is TRBV20-1 and J is TRBJ2-7; unclear D gene. The V gene lost 6 bases and the J gene lost 3 bases, with 9 bases spanning the gap. Germline V gene sequence: CDR1 DFQATT, CDR2 SNEGSKA (reference sequence). The CDR3 loop spans 11 amino acids. In nucleotides, the CDR3 is TGCAGTGCCAACATCGTCTACGAGCAGTACTTC. Translation: CSANIVYEQYF.

V usage is TRBV10-3 and J usage is TRBJ2-5; D gene unclear. The CDR3 spans 13 residues. Trimming took 3 bases from V and 5 from J, leaving 10 bases between them. Germline V gene lookup returns CDR1 ENHRY and CDR2 SYGVKD. The CDR3 nucleotides read TGTGCCATCAGTGAATCTAGGTTTGAGACCCAGTACTTC. Protein: CAISESRFETQYF.

V is TRBV20-1 and J is TRBJ2-5, with a tentative D call TRBD1 (5 bases). V dropped 3 bases and J dropped 5 bases, with 13 bases sitting between them. This CDR3 has 13 residues. Germline V gene lookup returns CDR1 DFQATT and CDR2 SNEGSKA (reference sequence). The CDR3 region is CSARAGPGETQYF. In nucleotides, the CDR3 is TGCAGTGCTAGGGCAGGGCCAGGGGAGACCCAGTACTTC.

The chain uses TRBV18 and TRBJ1-5; no reliable D call. There are 13 residues in the CDR3. CDR1 and CDR2 from the germline V gene are KGHSH and LQKENI. Trimming removed 3 bases at V and 7 bases at J, with 10 bases between. The CDR3: CASSPGFEQPQHF. The CDR3 coding sequence is TGTGCCAGCTCACCTGGGTTTGAACAGCCCCAGCATTTT.

This clonotype was observed at least ten times. The chain uses TRBV12-3 or TRBV12-4 and TRBJ2-1; D is uncertain. V was clipped by 4 bases and J by 4 bases, with 11 bases between them. The CDR3 contains 14 residues. CDR3 region: CASSYRTWYNEQFF. CDR3 nucleotides: TGTGCCAGCAGTTACCGGACCTGGTACAATGAGCAGTTCTTC.

The chain couples TRBV5-6 to TRBJ2-7; D unresolved. The CDR3 has 12 residues. V gave up 0 bases and J gave up 5 bases, with 6 bases separating them. Germline-derived CDR1 and CDR2 are SGHDT and YYEEEE. CDR3 sequence: CASSLGVDEQYF. Written as DNA, the CDR3 is TGTGCCAGCAGCTTGGGTGTCGACGAGCAGTACTTC.

This clonotype has a handful of counts. V usage is TRBV5-1 and J usage is TRBJ2-6, with unresolved D. The V end lost 0 bases, the J end lost 4 bases, and 5 bases lay between the germline ends. Germline loops: CDR1 SGHRS, CDR2 YFSETQ. This CDR3 contains 14 residues. The CDR3 coding sequence is TGCGCCAGCAGCTTGGTGTGGGGGGCCAACGTCCTGACTTTC. As protein: CASSLVWGANVLTF.

This clonotype has a count of ten or more. The rearrangement uses TRBV5-5 and TRBJ2-5; TRBD2 matches at 9 bases. Germline-derived CDR1 and CDR2 are SGHKS and YYEKEE (reference sequence). The CDR3 spans 16 residues. J gave up 5 bases and V 2 bases, and 10 bases lay outside the gene matches. The CDR3 loop reads CASSFQASGGLETQYF. The DNA of the CDR3 is TGTGCCAGCAGCTTTCAAGCAAGCGGGGGGTTGGAGACCCAGTACTTC.